The source of this TCR beta chain is a study of T-cell memory formation after mild COVID-19. Across the study: TCR clusters were mostly confined to one donor each.

This clonotype was counted only a few times. Its matching antigen is unknown. General study results and limits: Still unconfirmed is whether the second-wave clones peaking on day 37 recognized SARS-CoV-2. Shrinking CD4+ clones were chiefly CM and EM; CD8+ ones were chiefly EMRA.

Amplification by 5'RACE using constant-segment primers produced TCR alpha and TCR beta cDNA libraries that carried sample barcodes and UMIs. TCRdb re-analysed the 5' RACE reads in MiXCR, keeping a single row per CDR3 protein. This table has approximately 400,000 distinct CDR3 sequences, more than 20% appearing once. Germline-derived CDR1 and CDR2 are SGHRS and YFSETQ. The V gene lost 2 bases and the J gene lost 6 bases, with 11 bases spanning the gap. This CDR3 comprises 13 residues. This clonotype originated in an adult woman who had mild COVID-19 (a few samples of this study predate the infection). Cell type and time point are not known. The sequencing sample was made of PBMCs or a T cell subset sorted from them (not recorded which). The chain is built from TRBV5-1 and TRBJ1-2; D is unresolved. CDR3 residues: CASSFLINDGYTF. CDR3 nucleotides: TGCGCCAGCAGCTTTTTAATAAACGATGGCTACACCTTC.